This T cell receptor (beta chain) was profiled in a study of regulatory T cells in long-lasting Graves disease. Specified time point: newly diagnosed GD, antithyroid drugs for less than 3 months. RNA isolated from PBMCs was used to make the TCR library. With iRepertoire HTBI primers and Arm-PCR of CDR3 regions, TCR beta libraries were built. TCRdb analysed the multiplex PCR reads with MiXCR anew, one entry per CDR3 protein. The sample contains approximately 350,000 distinct CDR3 sequences, around 15% of which appear only once. V lost 3 bases to trimming and J lost 4 bases, with 10 bases between them. The CDR3 has 13 amino acids. Germline loops: CDR1 LNHNV, CDR2 YYDKDF (reference sequence). The same sample was also studied in work on T cells in Graves' hyperthyroidism and ophthalmopathy.

The input for sequencing was peripheral blood mononuclear cells (PBMCs), taken at new diagnosis, from a patient treated with antithyroid drugs. This receptor was identified in a woman in her late teens or twenties with Graves disease. V is TRBV15 and J is TRBJ2-7, with D possibly being TRBD1 or TRBD2 (5 bases each). CDR3 region: CATSSWGSYEQYF. The CDR3 region has the DNA TGTGCCACCAGCAGTTGGGGGTCATACGAGCAGTACTTC.